These 24 T cell receptor beta chains originate from one sample sequenced in a study of early T cells in non-severe SARS-CoV-2 infection. TCRdb re-called the 5' RACE reads with MiXCR, one entry per CDR3 protein. The data hold some 80,000 distinct CDR3 sequences, with 9% to 15% observed a single time. Sequencing used whole blood. The receptors here all came from an adult who was a healthcare worker with PCR-confirmed SARS-CoV-2 infection or an uninfected control (not recorded which).

This rearrangement joins TRBV27 to TRBJ2-7; D is possibly TRBD2 (6 bases). Germline V gene lookup returns CDR1 MNHEY and CDR2 SMNVEV (reference sequence). CDR3 length equals 13 residues. Trimming left V 1 base short and J 3 bases short, with 7 bases between. DNA of the CDR3: TGTGCCAGCAGTTTATTCGGGAGCTACGAGCAGTACTTC. Translating it yields CASSLFGSYEQYF.

This chain connects TRBV7-2 to TRBJ2-3; D remains unclear. The CDR3 spans 14 residues. Trimming left V 5 bases short and J 2 bases short, with 11 bases between. The germline CDR1 and CDR2 sequences are SGHTA and FQGNSA. CDR3 amino acids: CASSRAWNTDTQYF. The CDR3 bases are TGTGCCAGCAGCCGGGCTTGGAACACAGATACGCAGTATTTT. The entire variable domain, with the rest obtained from reference TRBV7-2 and TRBJ2-3, is as follows: GAGVSQSPSNKVTEKGKDVELRCDPISGHTALYWYRQSLGQGLEFLIYFQGNSAPDKSGLPSDRFSAERTGGSVSTLTIQRTQQEDSAVYLCASSRAWNTDTQYFGPGTRLTVL.

This clonotype has just a few counts. The chain joins TRBV7-2 to TRBJ2-7, with D hard to call. V lost 5 bases, J lost 5 bases, and 10 bases lay in between. CDR1 and CDR2 (germline): SGHTA, FQGNSA. CDR3 length: 12 residues. The DNA for the CDR3 is TGTGCCAGCAGCCCTCTTGGGGACGAGCAGTACTTC. Protein: CASSPLGDEQYF.

This clonotype has a handful of counts. The CDR3 DNA sequence: TGTGCCAGCAGTCTTAACAGGGGGCTCTCACCCCTCCACTTT. It specifies CASSLNRGLSPLHF. The V call is TRBV13, the J call TRBJ1-6, with 9 bases that match TRBD1. J was trimmed by 10 bases and V by 6 bases; bases with no gene match: 7. Looked up from germline, CDR1 is PRHDT and CDR2 is FYEKMQ (reference sequence). This CDR3 has 14 amino acids.

This clonotype was recorded a few times. The rearrangement links TRBV3-1 to TRBJ1-5, with TRBD1 identical over 9 bases. CDR3 size: 14 residues. The V segment lost 1 base and the J segment 11 bases; nucleotides outside the gene matches: 6. CDR1 and CDR2 (germline): LGHDT, YNNKEL (reference sequence). The CDR3 loop is CASSQGDRVKAQHF. The CDR3 nucleotides are TGTGCCAGCAGCCAAGGGGACAGGGTAAAAGCCCAGCATTTT.

The rearrangement joins TRBV19 to TRBJ1-5; D gene unclear. Trimming cost V 0 bases and J 4 bases, with 16 bases left between them. Germline CDR1 LNHDA, CDR2 SQIVND (reference sequence). This CDR3 comprises 17 residues. DNA of the CDR3: TGTGCCAGTAGTATAGATGTGCCGAGGGTATCAAATCAGCCCCAGCATTTT. It yields the protein CASSIDVPRVSNQPQHF.

The chain combines TRBV11-3 with TRBJ1-1; no firm D call. Germline-derived CDR1 and CDR2 are SGHNT and YENEEA. There are 14 residues in the CDR3. V was clipped by 4 bases and J by 5 bases, with 14 bases between them. CDR3 in amino acids: CASSSGSPRTEAFF. For the CDR3, the DNA is TGTGCCAGCAGCTCGGGGTCCCCGAGGACTGAAGCTTTCTTT.

This clonotype turned up a few times. The V call is TRBV5-1, the J call TRBJ1-2; 9 positions agree with TRBD1. Germline lookup yields CDR1 SGHRS and CDR2 YFSETQ. The CDR3 length is 15 residues. The J segment lost 8 bases and the V segment lost 1 base, leaving 9 bases of the junction unmatched. The DNA of the CDR3 is TGCGCCAGCAGCTTGTACAGGGGGCTTCAGGACGGCTACACCTTC. Protein: CASSLYRGLQDGYTF.

The rearrangement joins TRBV7-9 to TRBJ1-2; D gene unclear. Germline loops: CDR1 SEHNR, CDR2 FQNEAQ (reference sequence). The germline V and J ends were trimmed by 3 bases and 5 bases, with 7 bases remaining between them. This CDR3 is 12 amino acids long. This chain's CDR3 is CASSFRRYGYTF. The CDR3 nucleotides are TGTGCCAGCAGCTTCCGGCGGTATGGCTACACCTTC.

The chain is built from TRBV7-9 and TRBJ2-7; 9 bases fit TRBD2. The CDR3 covers 15 residues. CDR1 is SEHNR, CDR2 FQNEAQ, per germline (reference sequence). V dropped 1 base and J dropped 5; count of bases not matched to a gene: 6. CDR3 bases: TGTGCCAGCAGCTTAGTTTCTAGCGGGATCCACGAGCAGTACTTC. Translated, it gives CASSLVSSGIHEQYF.

The sample holds a few counts of this clonotype. The CDR3 here is CASNYMGQQGSYYGYTF. The CDR3 coding sequence is TGTGCCAGCAATTATATGGGGCAACAGGGTTCCTACTATGGCTACACCTTC. The genes are TRBV11-2 and TRBJ1-2; a weak D match, TRBD1 (6 bases). Germline loops: CDR1 SGHAT, CDR2 FQNNGV. The CDR3 is 17 amino acids. The V end lost 7 bases, the J end lost 3 bases, and 24 bases lay between the germline ends.

This clonotype was seen many times. The chain carries TRBV5-5 and TRBJ1-6; perhaps TRBD1 as D (6 bases). V was cut by 0 bases and J by 7 bases, with 14 bases left in between. Germline V gene sequence: CDR1 SGHKS, CDR2 YYEKEE (reference sequence). The CDR3 extends over 16 amino acids. CDR3 sequence: CASSLAFDRLNSPLHF. The CDR3, as DNA: TGTGCCAGCAGCTTGGCCTTTGACAGGCTGAATTCACCCCTCCACTTT.

The genes are TRBV5-6 and TRBJ2-7, with a possible D match to TRBD2 (7 bases). Germline loops: CDR1 SGHDT, CDR2 YYEEEE. This CDR3 has 18 residues. The ends were cut back, 6 bases at V and 4 bases at J, with 29 bases in the middle. The CDR3 DNA reads as TGTGCCAGCATCTTAGAGGCGGGGGCGGACTTTGCGTTTTACGAGCAGTACTTC. It yields the protein CASILEAGADFAFYEQYF.

This clonotype was counted only a few times. V usage is TRBV6-1 and J usage is TRBJ2-1; possible D gene TRBD1, 6 bases. V lost 7 bases to trimming and J lost 10 bases, with 20 bases between them. Germline values: CDR1 MNHNS, CDR2 SASEGT. The length of the CDR3 is 14 residues. The CDR3 is CASIKGDPVGEQFF. The CDR3 nucleotides are TGTGCCAGCATCAAGGGGGACCCCGTAGGGGAGCAGTTCTTC.

This chain uses TRBV5-4 with TRBJ2-3, with TRBD2 matching over 9 bases. Germline V CDR1 and CDR2: SGHNT, YYREEE (reference sequence). V trimming: 4 bases; J trimming: 3 bases; junction bases outside the gene matches: 18. The length of the CDR3 is 19 residues. The CDR3 reads CASSKDPLTSAGGTDTQYF. The CDR3 DNA reads as TGTGCCAGCAGCAAGGACCCCCTAACTAGCGCGGGAGGGACAGATACGCAGTATTTT.

This clonotype showed up just a few times. This sequence joins TRBV6-2 or TRBV6-3 and TRBJ2-1; 7 bases are a match to TRBD2. The CDR3 spans 14 residues. Per germline, CDR1 MNHEY and CDR2 SVGEGT. V was pared by 5 bases and J by 2 bases, with 3 bases of the junction left unmatched. The CDR3 bases are TGTGCCAGCAGTATGGGGACTACCTACAATGAGCAGTTCTTC. This gives the protein CASSMGTTYNEQFF.

This chain links TRBV12-3 or TRBV12-4 with TRBJ2-2; 7 bases fit TRBD1. The CDR3 runs 16 residues. V lost 7 bases, J lost 3 bases, and 11 bases stayed unmatched. CDR3 amino acids: CASTKGGQQYTGELFF. The CDR3 DNA sequence: TGTGCCAGCACAAAAGGGGGACAGCAGTACACCGGGGAGCTGTTTTTT.

The sample holds many counts of this clonotype. The chain joins TRBV19 to TRBJ2-1; TRBD2 aligns across 13 bases. Per germline, CDR1 LNHDA and CDR2 SQIVND (reference sequence). The V gene end was trimmed by 8 bases and the J gene end by 3 bases; junction bases not matched to a gene: 7. The CDR3 has 16 residues. CDR3 DNA: TGTGCCAGTCGCGGACTAGCGGGAGTGCTCTACAATGAGCAGTTCTTC. Encoded protein: CASRGLAGVLYNEQFF. The full variable domain, its missing parts supplied by reference TRBV19 and TRBJ2-1, is DGGITQSPKYLFRKEGQNVTLSCEQNLNHDAMYWYRQDPGQGLRLIYYSQIVNDFQKGDIAEGYSVSREKKESFPLTVTSAQKNPTAFYLCASRGLAGVLYNEQFFGPGTRLTVL.

The rearrangement links TRBV29-1 to TRBJ1-1; TRBD1 aligns across 8 bases. The germline V gene encodes CDR1 SQVTM and CDR2 ANQGSEA. The CDR3 runs 14 residues. Trimming took 6 bases from V and 7 from J; bases not matched to a gene: 13. DNA of the CDR3: TGCAGCGTCGGGCCCGGGACAGGCCATTTTGAAGCTTTCTTT. This codes for CSVGPGTGHFEAFF.

This clonotype has a count of ten or more. CDR3 in DNA: TGTGCCATCAACCAAGACAGTTCCACCGGTGGCTACACCTTC. Translation gives CAINQDSSTGGYTF. V is TRBV10-3 and J is TRBJ1-2, with D possibly being TRBD1 (5 bases). In germline, CDR1 is ENHRY, CDR2 SYGVKD. Trimming pared 7 bases from V and 7 bases from J, leaving 19 bases between. This CDR3 is 14 amino acids long.

This clonotype came up a few times. The chain links TRBV3-1 to TRBJ2-1; 9 positions match TRBD2. After removal of 4 bases from V and 5 bases from J, the junction contained 6 bases not matched to a gene. Germline V CDR1 and CDR2: LGHDT, YNNKEL (reference sequence). This CDR3 is built from 15 residues. The CDR3 DNA reads as TGTGCCAGCAGCCGTCGACTAGCGGAGAACAATGAGCAGTTCTTC. Translation gives CASSRRLAENNEQFF.

This chain joins TRBV6-2 or TRBV6-3 and TRBJ1-4; no firm D call. V was cut by 8 bases and J by 3 bases, with 7 bases left in between. Germline loops: CDR1 MNHEY, CDR2 SVGEGT. The CDR3 runs to 12 residues. CDR3 coding DNA: TGTGCCAGCGGCCAGGCTAATGAAAAACTGTTTTTT. It encodes CASGQANEKLFF.

This clonotype was found many times. V usage is TRBV27 and J usage is TRBJ2-7; a weak D match, TRBD2 (6 bases). The CDR3 spans 14 residues. The ends were cut back, 4 bases at V and 4 bases at J, with 14 bases in the middle. CDR1 and CDR2 from the germline V gene are MNHEY and SMNVEV (reference sequence). The CDR3 sequence is CASSSPSGLYEQYF. CDR3 in DNA: TGTGCCAGCAGTTCCCCATCGGGACTTTACGAGCAGTACTTC.

This chain links TRBV24-1 with TRBJ2-1; 7 bases line up with TRBD2. Trimming cost V 3 bases and J 10 bases; bases outside gene matches: 11. Germline CDR1 and CDR2: KGHDR and SFDVKD. The length of the CDR3 is 15 residues. As DNA, the CDR3 is TGTGCCACCAGTGATCCCGGACTAGTATTAGGCGAGCAGTTCTTC. Protein sequence: CATSDPGLVLGEQFF.